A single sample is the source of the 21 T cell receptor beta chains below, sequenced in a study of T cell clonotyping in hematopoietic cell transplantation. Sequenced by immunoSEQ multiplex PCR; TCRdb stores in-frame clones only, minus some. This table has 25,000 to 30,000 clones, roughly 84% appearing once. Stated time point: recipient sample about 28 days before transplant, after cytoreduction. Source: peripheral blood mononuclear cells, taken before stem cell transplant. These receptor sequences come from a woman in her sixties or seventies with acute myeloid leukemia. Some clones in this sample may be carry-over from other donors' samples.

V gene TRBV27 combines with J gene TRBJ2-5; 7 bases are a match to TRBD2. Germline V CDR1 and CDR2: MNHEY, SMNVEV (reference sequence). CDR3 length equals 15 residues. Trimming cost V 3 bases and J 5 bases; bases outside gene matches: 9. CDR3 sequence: CASSFSAGVGETQYF. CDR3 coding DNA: TGTGCCAGCAGTTTTTCGGCGGGAGTCGGGGAGACCCAGTACTTC.

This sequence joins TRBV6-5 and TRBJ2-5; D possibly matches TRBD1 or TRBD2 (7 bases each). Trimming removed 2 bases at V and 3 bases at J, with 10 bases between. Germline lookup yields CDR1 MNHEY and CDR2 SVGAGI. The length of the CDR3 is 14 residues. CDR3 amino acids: CASSYPGGEETQYF. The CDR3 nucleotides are TGTGCCAGCAGTTACCCAGGGGGGGAAGAGACCCAGTACTTC.

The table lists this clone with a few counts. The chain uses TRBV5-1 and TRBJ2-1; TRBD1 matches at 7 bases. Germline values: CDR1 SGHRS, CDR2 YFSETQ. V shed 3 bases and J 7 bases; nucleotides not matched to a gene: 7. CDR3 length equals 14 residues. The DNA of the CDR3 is TGCGCCAGCAGCTCCCTCAACAGGGGAAATGAGCAGTTCTTC. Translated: CASSSLNRGNEQFF.

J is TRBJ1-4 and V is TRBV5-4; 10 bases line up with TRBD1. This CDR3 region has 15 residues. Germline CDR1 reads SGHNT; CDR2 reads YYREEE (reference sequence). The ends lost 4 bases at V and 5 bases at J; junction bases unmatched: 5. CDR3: CASSMWTGGNEKLFF. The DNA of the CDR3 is TGTGCCAGCAGCATGTGGACAGGGGGGAATGAAAAACTGTTTTTT.

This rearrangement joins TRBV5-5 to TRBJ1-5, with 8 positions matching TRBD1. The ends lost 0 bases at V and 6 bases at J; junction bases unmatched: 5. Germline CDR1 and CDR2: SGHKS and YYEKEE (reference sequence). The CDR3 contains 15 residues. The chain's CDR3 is CASSLGQGAGQPQHF. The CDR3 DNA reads TGTGCCAGCAGCTTGGGGCAGGGGGCGGGTCAGCCCCAGCATTTT.

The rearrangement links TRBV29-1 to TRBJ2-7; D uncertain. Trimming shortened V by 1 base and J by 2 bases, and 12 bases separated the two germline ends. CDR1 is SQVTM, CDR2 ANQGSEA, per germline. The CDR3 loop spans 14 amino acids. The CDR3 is CSVEVPGSPYEQYF. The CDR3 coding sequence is TGCAGCGTTGAAGTTCCCGGTTCTCCCTACGAGCAGTACTTC.

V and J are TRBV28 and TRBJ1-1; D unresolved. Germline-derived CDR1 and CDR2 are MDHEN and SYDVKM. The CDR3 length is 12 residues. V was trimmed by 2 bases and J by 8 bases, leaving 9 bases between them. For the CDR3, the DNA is TGTGCCAGCAGTTTAGGAACCAGCGAAGCTTTCTTT. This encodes CASSLGTSEAFF. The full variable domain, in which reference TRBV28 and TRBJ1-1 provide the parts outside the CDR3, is DVKVTQSSRYLVKRTGEKVFLECVQDMDHENMFWYRQDPGLGLRLIYFSYDVKMKEKGDIPEGYSVSREKKERFSLILESASTNQTSMYLCASSLGTSEAFFGQGTRLTVV.

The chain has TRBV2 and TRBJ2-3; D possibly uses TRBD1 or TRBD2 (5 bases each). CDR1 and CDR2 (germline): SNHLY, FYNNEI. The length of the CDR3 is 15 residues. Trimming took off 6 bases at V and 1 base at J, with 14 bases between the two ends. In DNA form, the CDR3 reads TGTGCCAGCAGGGCATACCGAGGGGGCACAGATACGCAGTATTTT. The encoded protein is CASRAYRGGTDTQYF.

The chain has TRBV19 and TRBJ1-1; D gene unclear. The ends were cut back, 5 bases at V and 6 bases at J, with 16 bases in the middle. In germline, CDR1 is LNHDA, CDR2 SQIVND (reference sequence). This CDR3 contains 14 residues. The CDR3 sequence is CASSVPRSSAEAFF. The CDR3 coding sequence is TGTGCCAGTAGTGTCCCGAGGAGTAGCGCTGAAGCTTTCTTT.

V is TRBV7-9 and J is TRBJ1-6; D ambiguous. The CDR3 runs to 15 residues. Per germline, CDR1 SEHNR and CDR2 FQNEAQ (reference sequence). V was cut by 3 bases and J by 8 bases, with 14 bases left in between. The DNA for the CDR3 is TGTGCCAGCAGCTTGGTTTCGGTAAGGGATTCACCCCTCCACTTT. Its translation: CASSLVSVRDSPLHF.

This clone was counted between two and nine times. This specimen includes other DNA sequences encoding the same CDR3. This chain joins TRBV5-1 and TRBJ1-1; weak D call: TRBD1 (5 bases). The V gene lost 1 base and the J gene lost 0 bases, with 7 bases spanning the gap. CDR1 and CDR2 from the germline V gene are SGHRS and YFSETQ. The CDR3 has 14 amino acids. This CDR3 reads CASSLQGMNTEAFF. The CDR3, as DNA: TGCGCCAGCAGCTTGCAGGGAATGAACACTGAAGCTTTCTTT. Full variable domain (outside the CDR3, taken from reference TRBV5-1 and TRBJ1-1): KAGVTQTPRYLIKTRGQQVTLSCSPISGHRSVSWYQQTPGQGLQFLFEYFSETQRNKGNFPGRFSGRQFSNSRSEMNVSTLELGDSALYLCASSLQGMNTEAFFGQGTRLTVV.

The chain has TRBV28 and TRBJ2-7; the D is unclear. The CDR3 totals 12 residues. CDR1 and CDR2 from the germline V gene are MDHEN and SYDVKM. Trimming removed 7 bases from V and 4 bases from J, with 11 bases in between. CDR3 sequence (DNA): TGTGCCAGCAACCAACAGAGGTACGAGCAGTACTTC. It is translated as CASNQQRYEQYF.

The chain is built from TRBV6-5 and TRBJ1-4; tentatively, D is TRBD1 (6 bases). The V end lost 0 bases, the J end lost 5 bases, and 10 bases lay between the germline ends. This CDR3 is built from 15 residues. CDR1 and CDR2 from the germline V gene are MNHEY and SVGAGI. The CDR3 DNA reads TGTGCCAGCAGTTACTCAAACAGGGCGAATGAAAAACTGTTTTTT. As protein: CASSYSNRANEKLFF.

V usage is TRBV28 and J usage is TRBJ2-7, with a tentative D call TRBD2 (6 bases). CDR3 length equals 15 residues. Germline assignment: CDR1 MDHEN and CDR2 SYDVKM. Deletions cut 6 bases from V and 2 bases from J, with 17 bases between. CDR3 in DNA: TGTGCCAGCAGGGGACGAGGGACTGCAACCTACGAGCAGTACTTC. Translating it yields CASRGRGTATYEQYF.

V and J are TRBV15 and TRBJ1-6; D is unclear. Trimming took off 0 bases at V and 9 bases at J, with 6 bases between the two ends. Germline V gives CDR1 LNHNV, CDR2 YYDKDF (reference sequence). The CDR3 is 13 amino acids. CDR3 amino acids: CATSRDEGSPLHF. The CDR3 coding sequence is TGTGCCACCAGCAGAGATGAGGGTTCACCCCTCCACTTT.

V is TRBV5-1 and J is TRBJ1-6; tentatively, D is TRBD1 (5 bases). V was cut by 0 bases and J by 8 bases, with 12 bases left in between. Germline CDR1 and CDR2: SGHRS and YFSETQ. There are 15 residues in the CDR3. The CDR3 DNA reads TGCGCCAGCAGCTTGGCGGGGGGAAGGTATTCACCCCTCCACTTT. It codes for CASSLAGGRYSPLHF.

The CDR3 protein is CAISEGGAVTEAFF. CDR3 DNA: TGTGCCATCAGTGAGGGGGGGGCGGTTACTGAAGCTTTCTTT. The rearrangement uses TRBV10-3 and TRBJ1-1; perhaps TRBD1 as D (6 bases). Trimming pared 2 bases from V and 5 bases from J, leaving 12 bases between. CDR3 length: 14 residues. CDR1 is ENHRY, CDR2 SYGVKD, per germline.

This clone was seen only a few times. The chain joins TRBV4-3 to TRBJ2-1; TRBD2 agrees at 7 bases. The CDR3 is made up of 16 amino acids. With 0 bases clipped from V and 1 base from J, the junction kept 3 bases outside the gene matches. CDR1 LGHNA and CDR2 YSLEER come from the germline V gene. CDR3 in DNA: TGCGCCAGCAGCCAAGATTCTAGCGGTTCCTACAATGAGCAGTTCTTC. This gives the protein CASSQDSSGSYNEQFF.

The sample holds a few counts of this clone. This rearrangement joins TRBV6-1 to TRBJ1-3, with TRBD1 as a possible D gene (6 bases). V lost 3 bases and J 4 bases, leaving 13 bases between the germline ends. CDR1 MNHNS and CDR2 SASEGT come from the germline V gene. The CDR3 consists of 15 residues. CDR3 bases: TGTGCCAGCAGTGATTTGGGGGCATCGGGAAACACCATATATTTT. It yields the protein CASSDLGASGNTIYF.

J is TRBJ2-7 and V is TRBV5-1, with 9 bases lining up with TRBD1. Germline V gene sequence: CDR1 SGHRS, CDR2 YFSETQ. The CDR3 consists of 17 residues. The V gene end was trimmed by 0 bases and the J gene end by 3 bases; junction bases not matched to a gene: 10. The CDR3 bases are TGCGCCAGCAGCTTGGGCCCCACCGACAGGGGGTACTACGAGCAGTACTTC. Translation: CASSLGPTDRGYYEQYF.

The CDR3 spells CASSLDWSASGRETQYF. In DNA, the CDR3 is TGTGCCAGCAGCTTAGACTGGTCGGCTAGCGGGAGAGAGACCCAGTACTTC. V gene TRBV7-2 combines with J gene TRBJ2-5; 10 bases line up with TRBD2. Germline CDR1 and CDR2: SGHTA and FQGNSA. The CDR3 is 17 residues long. J gave up 4 bases and V 1 base, and 9 bases lay outside the gene matches. The whole variable domain, filled in from reference TRBV7-2 and TRBJ2-5, reads GAGVSQSPSNKVTEKGKDVELRCDPISGHTALYWYRQSLGQGLEFLIYFQGNSAPDKSGLPSDRFSAERTGGSVSTLTIQRTQQEDSAVYLCASSLDWSASGRETQYFGPGTRLLVL.